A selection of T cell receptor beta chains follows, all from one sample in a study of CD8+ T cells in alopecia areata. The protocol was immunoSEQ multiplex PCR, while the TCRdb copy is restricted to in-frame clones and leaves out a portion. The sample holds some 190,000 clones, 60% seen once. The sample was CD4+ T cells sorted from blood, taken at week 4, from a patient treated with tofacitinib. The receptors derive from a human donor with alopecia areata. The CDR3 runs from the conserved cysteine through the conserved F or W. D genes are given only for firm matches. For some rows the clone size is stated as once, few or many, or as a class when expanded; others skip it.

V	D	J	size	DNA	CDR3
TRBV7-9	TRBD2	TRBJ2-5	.	TGTGCCAGCAGCTTCGGACTAGCGGGGGGCCAAGAGACCCAGTACTTC	CASSFGLAGGQETQYF
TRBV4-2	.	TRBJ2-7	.	TGTGCCAGCAGCCAAGCGGGAGACTACGAGCAGTACTTC	CASSQAGDYEQYF
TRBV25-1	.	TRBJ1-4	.	TGTACCAGCAGTGAACCTAGTTTGACCGCTGAAAAACTGTTTTTT	CTSSEPSLTAEKLFF
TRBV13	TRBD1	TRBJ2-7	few	TGTGCCAGCAGCTACGGTACAGGGGGAATGGGCCGGGAGCAGTACTTC	CASSYGTGGMGREQYF
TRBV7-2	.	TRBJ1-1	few	TGTGCCAGCAGCGTAAACACTGAAGCTTTCTTT	CASSVNTEAFF
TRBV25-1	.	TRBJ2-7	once	TGTGCCAGCAGTGAAGGCTCGGCAGGGAACTACGAGCAGTACTTC	CASSEGSAGNYEQYF
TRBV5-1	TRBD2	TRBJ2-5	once	TGCGCCAGCAGCTTGGCAGGAGGTAGCGGGATGCTCGAGACCCAGTACTTC	CASSLAGGSGMLETQYF
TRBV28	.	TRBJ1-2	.	TGTGCCAGCAGTGAGACAGGTGTCTATGGCTACACCTTC	CASSETGVYGYTF
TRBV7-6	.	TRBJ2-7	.	TGTGCCAGCAGCTTGGACCACATTCCGGGGGAGCAGTACTTC	CASSLDHIPGEQYF
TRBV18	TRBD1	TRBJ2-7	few	TGTGCCAGCTCTCAACAGGGGAACGAGCAGTACTTC	CASSQQGNEQYF
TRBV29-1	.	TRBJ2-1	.	TGCAGCGGGGGGGTTACCTACAATGAGCAGTTCTTC	CSGGVTYNEQFF
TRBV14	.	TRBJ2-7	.	TGTGCCAGCAGTTTCGGTGGGGGGCGTTACGAGCAGTACTTC	CASSFGGGRYEQYF
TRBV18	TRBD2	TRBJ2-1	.	TGTGCCAGCTCACCGGCAGGCGGGAGGGCTTCGTTCAATGAGCAGTTCTTC	CASSPAGGRASFNEQFF
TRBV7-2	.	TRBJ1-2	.	TGTGCCAGCAGCGCCGAAGGGCATGGCTACACCTTC	CASSAEGHGYTF
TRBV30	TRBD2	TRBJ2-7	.	TGTGCCTGGAGTGTTTGGGCTAGCGGGATTAACGAGCAGTACTTC	CAWSVWASGINEQYF
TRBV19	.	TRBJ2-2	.	TGTGCCAGTAGTCCTCTTGGCGGGGAGCTGTTTTTT	CASSPLGGELFF
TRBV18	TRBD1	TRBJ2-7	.	TGTGCCAGCGTCGGGACAGGGAGGGCCTACGAGCAGTACTTC	CASVGTGRAYEQYF
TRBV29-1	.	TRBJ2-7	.	TGCAGCGTTGCCTTGACCCTAGATCTTCTCGAGCAGTACTTC	CSVALTLDLLEQYF
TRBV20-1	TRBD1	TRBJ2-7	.	TGCAGTGCTAGTTGGAAGGGGGCGCAGTACTTC	CSASWKGAQYF
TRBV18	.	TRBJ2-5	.	TGTGCCAGCTCACCACCGACAGTGGAGACCCAGTACTTC	CASSPPTVETQYF
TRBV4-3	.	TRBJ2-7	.	TGCGCCAGCAGCCAAGACCCCGACGAGCAGTACTTC	CASSQDPDEQYF
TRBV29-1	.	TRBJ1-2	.	TGCAGCGTTGACGACGGCGACGGCTACACCTTC	CSVDDGDGYTF
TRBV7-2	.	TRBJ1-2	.	TGTGCCAGCAGCTCAGGGCAGGTCCCGGGCAACTATGGCTACACCTTC	CASSSGQVPGNYGYTF
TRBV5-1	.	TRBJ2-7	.	TGCGCCAGCAGCTCCCCTCCAGGGACTGAGCAGTACTTC	CASSSPPGTEQYF
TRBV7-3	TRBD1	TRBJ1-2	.	TGTGCCAGCAGCCTGGACAGGGACTCACCTGGCTACACCTTC	CASSLDRDSPGYTF
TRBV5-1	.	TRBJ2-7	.	TGCGCCAGCGCGACGGGCCACGAGCAGTACTTC	CASATGHEQYF
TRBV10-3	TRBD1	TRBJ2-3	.	TGTGCCATCAGTGGTAACAGGGGGCAGGGAGATACGCAGTATTTT	CAISGNRGQGDTQYF
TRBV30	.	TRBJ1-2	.	TGTGCCTGGAGTCGAACAGGGACCAACTATGGCTACACCTTC	CAWSRTGTNYGYTF
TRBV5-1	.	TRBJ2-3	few	TGCGCCAGCAGCTTGCGAGGAGATACGCAGTATTTT	CASSLRGDTQYF
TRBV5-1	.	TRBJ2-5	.	TGCGCCAGCAGCCTTGAGAAGGGGCAGACCCAGTACTTC	CASSLEKGQTQYF
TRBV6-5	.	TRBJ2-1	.	TGTGCCAGCAGCCAGGGTACACGGGCTAGTGAGCAGTTCTTC	CASSQGTRASEQFF
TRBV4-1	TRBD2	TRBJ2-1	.	TGCGCCAGCAGCCAAGAACTAGCGAGATACAATGAGCAGTTCTTC	CASSQELARYNEQFF
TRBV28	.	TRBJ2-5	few	TGTGCCAGCAGCCATCAAGAGACCCAGTACTTC	CASSHQETQYF
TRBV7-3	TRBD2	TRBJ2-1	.	TGTGCCAGCAGCCAGGGACTAGCCTTTTTGCAGTTCTTC	CASSQGLAFLQFF
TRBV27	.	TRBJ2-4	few	TGTGCCAGCAGTCAGGGGATCGTCAAAAACATTCAGTACTTC	CASSQGIVKNIQYF
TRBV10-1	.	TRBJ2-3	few	TGCGCCAGCAGTGACGTCTTGGGATCGCAGTATTTT	CASSDVLGSQYF
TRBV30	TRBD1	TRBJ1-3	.	TGTGCCTGGAGTTCAGACAGGGTCTCTGGAAACACCATATATTTT	CAWSSDRVSGNTIYF
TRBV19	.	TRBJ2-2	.	TGTGCCAGTAGTCCCCGGGGCGGGGAGCTGTTTTTT	CASSPRGGELFF
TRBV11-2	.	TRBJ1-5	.	TGTGCCAGCAGCGCAGGGGTAAATCAGCCCCAGCATTTT	CASSAGVNQPQHF
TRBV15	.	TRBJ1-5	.	TGTGCCACCAGCCTGGGCCTACAGGGTGGTAGCAATCAGCCCCAGCATTTT	CATSLGLQGGSNQPQHF
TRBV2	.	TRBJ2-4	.	TGTGCCAGCTCAAAACGGGACTGCCCATACTTC	CASSKRDCPYF
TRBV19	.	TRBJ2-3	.	TGTGCCAGTAGTATTGGTGGTAAATTCACAGATACGCAGTATTTT	CASSIGGKFTDTQYF
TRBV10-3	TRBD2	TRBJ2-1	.	TGTGCCATCCGCCTCGGGACTAGCGGCTCCTACAATGAGCAGTTCTTC	CAIRLGTSGSYNEQFF
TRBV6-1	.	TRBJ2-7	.	TGTGCCAGCAGATCCGGGACGGGGTACGTCGAGCAGTACTTC	CASRSGTGYVEQYF
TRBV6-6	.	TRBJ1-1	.	TGTGCCAGCTGGGGGAGCACTGAAGCTTTCTTT	CASWGSTEAFF
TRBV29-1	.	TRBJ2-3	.	TGCAGCGTTGGGCCCGTAGTCACAGATACGCAGTATTTT	CSVGPVVTDTQYF
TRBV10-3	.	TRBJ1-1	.	TGTGCCATCAGTGAGGACGGAATGAACACTGAAGCTTTCTTT	CAISEDGMNTEAFF
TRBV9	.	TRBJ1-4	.	TGTGCCAGCAGCGTAGGTAACGGAAAACTGTTTTTT	CASSVGNGKLFF
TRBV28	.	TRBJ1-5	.	TGTGCCAGCAGTCCAACCGACAGTTTCCAGCCCCAGCATTTT	CASSPTDSFQPQHF
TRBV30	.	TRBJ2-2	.	TGTGCCTGGCAACAGGGTACCGGGGAGCTGTTTTTT	CAWQQGTGELFF
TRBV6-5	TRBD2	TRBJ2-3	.	TGTGCCAGCCGCCCTAGCGGGACGCTCACAGATACGCAGTATTTT	CASRPSGTLTDTQYF
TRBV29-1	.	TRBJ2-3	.	TGCAGCGTTCGAGAAGATACGCAGTATTTT	CSVREDTQYF